This TCR beta chain stems from a study of shared clonotypes between healthy human individuals. Deep was the level used in running the assay. Unsorted PBMC DNA was run through sequencing on ten immunoSEQ deep assay plates. Authors' analysis steps: Sequence data from immunoSEQ were junction-only and lacked quality scores; consequently, filtering differed. The protocol was immunoSEQ multiplex PCR, while the TCRdb copy is restricted to in-frame clones and leaves out a portion. V and J calls plus clone size are reproduced from that table; the DNA served to infer D and trimming. The sample has hundreds of thousands of clones; roughly 77% are singletons. Study-level findings and limits: Represented genetic and exposure-history diversity was restricted by having few donors.

Details on this clone: Its target is unknown.

Sequenced material: PBMCs. This clonotype originated in a woman aged 40 to 50 in good health. Some clones in this sample may be carry-over from other donors' samples.

CDR3 in amino acids: CASSLGRGPSEAFF. CDR3 bases: TGTGCCAGCAGCTTGGGCAGGGGGCCGTCTGAAGCTTTCTTT. J is TRBJ1-1 and V is TRBV5-8, with TRBD1 identical over 8 bases. The CDR3 covers 14 residues. The ends lost 0 bases at V and 6 bases at J; junction bases unmatched: 4. Germline values: CDR1 SGHTS, CDR2 YDEGEE.